The 19 T cell receptor beta chains in this list originate from one sample, sequenced in a study of cytomegalovirus exposure and HLA in healthy donors. Use of 60 Vbeta and 13 Jbeta primers characterized the PCR. Libraries were prepared by immunoSEQ multiplex PCR; TCRdb keeps only in-frame clonotypes and omits some of them. Of 150,000 to 250,000 clones listed, around 81% were seen once; the top ten hold approximately 2.1%. Sample: PBMCs. These receptors came from a man aged 25-40 years in good health and CMV-seronegative.

The chain carries TRBV2 and TRBJ2-1; 7 bases match TRBD1. The germline V gene encodes CDR1 SNHLY and CDR2 FYNNEI. This CDR3 spans 13 amino acids. The junction had 6 bases not matched to a gene; V was cut back by 4 bases and J by 9 bases. The CDR3 nucleotides read TGTGCCAGCAGTGGCAAGACAGGGAGTGAGCAGTTCTTC. Its translation: CASSGKTGSEQFF. The complete variable domain, with remaining parts taken from reference TRBV2 and TRBJ2-1, reads EPEVTQTPSHQVTQMGQEVILRCVPISNHLYFYWYRQILGQKVEFLVSFYNNEISEKSEIFDDQFSVERPDGSNFTLKIRSTKLEDSAMYFCASSGKTGSEQFFGPGTRLTVL.

The J gene is TRBJ2-7, the V gene TRBV30; 9 nucleotides align to TRBD2. V was pared by 3 bases and J by 2 bases, with 11 bases of the junction left unmatched. This CDR3 contains 16 residues. Germline loops: CDR1 GTSNPN, CDR2 SVGIG (reference sequence). As DNA, the CDR3 is TGTGCCTGGAGAGGCTTGACTAGCGGAATAACCTACGAGCAGTACTTC. This translates into CAWRGLTSGITYEQYF.

The J gene is TRBJ2-3, the V gene TRBV28; 7 bases agree with TRBD2. The junction had 8 bases not matched to a gene; V was cut back by 3 bases and J by 5 bases. The CDR3 is 15 amino acids. CDR1 and CDR2 from the germline V gene are MDHEN and SYDVKM. DNA for the CDR3: TGTGCCAGCAGTTTCCGGGGCGGGGGAGGAGATACGCAGTATTTT. Translation gives CASSFRGGGGDTQYF. Complete variable domain (other parts from reference TRBV28 and TRBJ2-3): DVKVTQSSRYLVKRTGEKVFLECVQDMDHENMFWYRQDPGLGLRLIYFSYDVKMKEKGDIPEGYSVSREKKERFSLILESASTNQTSMYLCASSFRGGGGDTQYFGPGTRLTVL.

The chain is built from TRBV29-1 and TRBJ2-1; 9 nucleotides agree with TRBD2. Per germline, CDR1 SQVTM and CDR2 ANQGSEA. The V segment lost 4 bases and the J segment 8 bases; nucleotides outside the gene matches: 9. CDR3 length: 14 amino acids. This chain's CDR3 is CSVVGGRAVDEQFF. As DNA, the CDR3 is TGCAGCGTTGTGGGCGGGAGGGCCGTCGATGAGCAGTTCTTC.

The rearrangement uses TRBV9 and TRBJ2-1, with TRBD2 identical over 13 bases. Germline-derived CDR1 and CDR2 are SGDLS and YYNGEE. The CDR3 has 15 residues. Trimming at V came to 3 bases and at J to 7 bases, leaving 4 bases not matched to a gene. The CDR3 region is CASSAGLAGSNEQFF. In nucleotides, the CDR3 is TGTGCCAGCAGCGCGGGACTAGCGGGAAGTAATGAGCAGTTCTTC.

The V gene is TRBV5-1, the J gene TRBJ2-5, with TRBD2 identical over 8 bases. CDR3 size: 17 residues. The V segment lost 3 bases and the J segment 4 bases; nucleotides outside the gene matches: 14. The germline V gene encodes CDR1 SGHRS and CDR2 YFSETQ. The CDR3 is CASSSSKTSVTGETQYF. CDR3 DNA: TGCGCCAGCAGCTCTAGCAAGACTAGCGTTACGGGAGAGACCCAGTACTTC.

The chain joins TRBV5-1 to TRBJ2-1; D may be TRBD2 (5 bases). Germline-derived CDR1 and CDR2 are SGHRS and YFSETQ. The CDR3 is 12 amino acids. V lost 4 bases and J lost 10, with 12 bases in between. CDR3 region: CASSDGVLEQFF. The CDR3 DNA reads as TGCGCCAGCAGCGACGGGGTGCTCGAGCAGTTCTTC.

The chain recombines TRBV6-6 with TRBJ2-1, with D maybe TRBD2 (6 bases). Per the germline V gene, CDR1 is MNHNY and CDR2 is SVGAGI (reference sequence). The CDR3 loop spans 15 amino acids. V lost 6 bases and J 4 bases, leaving 16 bases between the germline ends. The CDR3 sequence: CASREGLATYNEQFF. The CDR3 nucleotides are TGTGCCAGCAGGGAAGGGCTAGCGACGTACAATGAGCAGTTCTTC.

The gene calls are TRBV4-1 and TRBJ1-5, with D possibly TRBD1 on 6 matching bases. V was pared by 1 base and J by 6 bases, with 16 bases between. CDR1 is MGHRA, CDR2 YSYEKL, per germline. The CDR3 has 16 residues. The CDR3 DNA is TGCGCCAGCAGCCAAGTGGCGGGGGCGCAGGGTCAGCCCCAGCATTTT. Translating it yields CASSQVAGAQGQPQHF.

V and J are TRBV15 and TRBJ2-1; 9 positions match TRBD1. Germline trimming cut 2 bases from V and 5 bases from J; bases unmatched to any gene: 7. The germline CDR1 and CDR2 sequences are LNHNV and YYDKDF (reference sequence). The CDR3 covers 16 residues. For the CDR3, the DNA is TGTGCCACCAGCAGATTAGACAGGGGGATTGACAATGAGCAGTTCTTC. Amino acid sequence: CATSRLDRGIDNEQFF.

Remarks on this clone: One junction end disagrees with the germline gene, perhaps due to a read error. The J gene is TRBJ1-4, the V gene TRBV27; TRBD1 aligns across 7 bases. Germline V gene lookup returns CDR1 MNHEY and CDR2 SMNVEV (reference sequence). This CDR3 region has 13 residues. The CDR3 coding sequence is TGTGCCAGCAGTTTAGCGGTAGGGGGCGGTTTGGTTTTT. It specifies CASSLAVGGGLVF.

This clone was seen just once. This sequence joins TRBV5-1 and TRBJ1-1, with a possible D match to TRBD1 (5 bases). In germline, CDR1 is SGHRS, CDR2 YFSETQ. The CDR3 is 13 amino acids. V shed 2 bases and J shed 4 bases, with 9 bases lying between them. The CDR3 spells CASSFLGATEAFF. CDR3 DNA: TGCGCCAGCAGCTTTTTAGGGGCCACTGAAGCTTTCTTT.

The chain combines TRBV14 with TRBJ2-5, with no clear D. The CDR3 totals 16 residues. Trimming shortened V by 0 bases and J by 5 bases, and 16 bases separated the two germline ends. The V gene's germline CDR1 is SGHDN and CDR2 FVKESK. The CDR3 here is CASSQDGPHGSETQYF. For the CDR3, the DNA is TGTGCCAGCAGCCAAGATGGCCCCCACGGGTCTGAGACCCAGTACTTC. Complete variable domain (other parts from reference TRBV14 and TRBJ2-5): EAGVTQFPSHSVIEKGQTVTLRCDPISGHDNLYWYRRVMGKEIKFLLHFVKESKQDESGMPNNRFLAERTGGTYSTLKVQPAELEDSGVYFCASSQDGPHGSETQYFGPGTRLLVL.

The chain recombines TRBV19 with TRBJ2-1, with TRBD2 as a possible D gene (6 bases). Trimming left V 5 bases short and J 7 bases short, with 18 bases between. The CDR3 loop spans 15 amino acids. Germline V gives CDR1 LNHDA, CDR2 SQIVND (reference sequence). CDR3 in amino acids: CASSSRGREVNEQFF. Here the CDR3 DNA reads TGTGCCAGTAGTTCTCGGGGCAGGGAGGTAAATGAGCAGTTCTTC. The full variable domain, rest sourced from reference TRBV19 and TRBJ2-1, is DGGITQSPKYLFRKEGQNVTLSCEQNLNHDAMYWYRQDPGQGLRLIYYSQIVNDFQKGDIAEGYSVSREKKESFPLTVTSAQKNPTAFYLCASSSRGREVNEQFFGPGTRLTVL.

This chain uses TRBV9 with TRBJ1-1, with 9 positions matching TRBD1. This CDR3 comprises 19 residues. With V trimmed by 2 bases and J by 5 bases, 19 bases remained unmatched. Germline V gene lookup returns CDR1 SGDLS and CDR2 YYNGEE. The CDR3 DNA is TGTGCCAGCAGCGTGGGACAGGGAGGTATGGTGTCGGGTCTTACTGAAGCTTTCTTT. It is translated as CASSVGQGGMVSGLTEAFF.

V gene TRBV30 combines with J gene TRBJ1-3, with D unclear. The V and J ends lost 0 bases and 8 bases respectively, with 11 bases between them. CDR3 length: 13 residues. The germline V gene has CDR1 GTSNPN and CDR2 SVGIG (reference sequence). Here the CDR3 DNA reads TGTGCCTGGAGTGTAGGGAGAGCTGACACCATATATTTT. Residues: CAWSVGRADTIYF.

The rearrangement joins TRBV5-1 to TRBJ2-1, with D perhaps matching TRBD2 (6 bases). With 1 base removed from V and 1 base from J, the gap between germline ends came to 12 bases. The CDR3 contains 16 residues. Per the germline V gene, CDR1 is SGHRS and CDR2 is YFSETQ. The CDR3 DNA is TGCGCCAGCAGCTTGTTTTCGGGAGCGTCCTACAATGAGCAGTTCTTC. Translating it yields CASSLFSGASYNEQFF.

This sequence joins TRBV5-1 and TRBJ1-1; 10 bases align to TRBD1. The junction had 8 bases not matched to a gene; V was cut back by 4 bases and J by 2 bases. This CDR3 contains 16 residues. Germline V lookup: CDR1 SGHRS, CDR2 YFSETQ. CDR3 in DNA: TGCGCCAGCAGCGCCGACAGGGGGCCCGTAAACACTGAAGCTTTCTTT. It encodes CASSADRGPVNTEAFF.

The sample holds a few counts of this clone. The V gene is TRBV6-5, the J gene TRBJ2-6, with TRBD2 as a possible D gene (7 bases). CDR1 is MNHEY, CDR2 SVGAGI, per germline. V was shortened by 6 bases and J by 4 bases, with 10 bases between the two germline ends. The CDR3 covers 14 residues. The CDR3 coding sequence is TGTGCCAGCAGAACGGGGGGCGGGGCCAACGTCCTGACTTTC. It specifies CASRTGGGANVLTF.